One sample yielded the 16 T cell receptor beta chains listed below, sequenced in a study of PD-1 blockade in classical Hodgkin lymphoma. All the patients suffered relapse after autologous stem cell transplantation, and brentuximab vedotin exposure differed. Here immunoSEQ multiplex PCR was the method, and the copy in TCRdb shows in-frame clones only, minus some. The profile covers 57,000 or so clones, with approximately 89% appearing a single time and around 13% taken by the ten largest. The material sequenced was peripheral blood mononuclear cells (PBMCs), taken at baseline. Source of these receptors: a human donor with classical Hodgkin lymphoma.

This clone was counted between two and nine times. This sequence joins TRBV5-1 and TRBJ1-4; 11 nucleotides align to TRBD1. Germline V gives CDR1 SGHRS, CDR2 YFSETQ. J was trimmed by 8 bases and V by 4 bases; bases with no gene match: 4. This CDR3 has 14 residues. CDR3: CASSPGQGGEKLFF. CDR3 nucleotide sequence: TGCGCCAGCAGCCCGGGACAGGGGGGAGAAAAACTGTTTTTT. Drawing the rest from reference TRBV5-1 and TRBJ1-4, the complete variable domain is KAGVTQTPRYLIKTRGQQVTLSCSPISGHRSVSWYQQTPGQGLQFLFEYFSETQRNKGNFPGRFSGRQFSNSRSEMNVSTLELGDSALYLCASSPGQGGEKLFFGSGTQLSVL.

The chain joins TRBV7-9 to TRBJ1-1; possible D gene TRBD1, 5 bases. The germline gives CDR1 SEHNR, CDR2 FQNEAQ (reference sequence). V shed 4 bases and J shed 8 bases, with 8 bases lying between them. There are 11 residues in the CDR3. CDR3 in DNA: TGTGCCAGCAGCTCAGGGTCGGAAGCTTTCTTT. Its translation: CASSSGSEAFF. The variable domain in full, completed from reference TRBV7-9 and TRBJ1-1, reads DTGVSQNPRHKITKRGQNVTFRCDPISEHNRLYWYRQTLGQGPEFLTYFQNEAQLEKSRLLSDRFSAERPKGSFSTLEIQRTEQGDSAMYLCASSSGSEAFFGQGTRLTVV.

V and J are TRBV7-9 and TRBJ2-7; TRBD1 is a possible D gene (6 bases). V was cut by 5 bases and J by 5 bases, with 19 bases left in between. From germline, CDR1 is SEHNR and CDR2 FQNEAQ (reference sequence). CDR3 length: 15 amino acids. The CDR3 coding sequence is TGTGCCAGCAGCACATCGCCACAGGGATTCGACGAGCAGTACTTC. Residues: CASSTSPQGFDEQYF.

Worth noting for this clone: Other nucleotide sequences in the sample specify the same CDR3. The chain recombines TRBV7-6 with TRBJ2-7; D may correspond to TRBD1 or TRBD2 (6 bases each). Per germline, CDR1 SGHVS and CDR2 FNYEAQ. V was pared by 1 base and J by 7 bases, with 11 bases between. The CDR3 totals 13 residues. This CDR3 reads CASSLGGAGEQYF. In DNA form, the CDR3 reads TGTGCCAGCAGCTTAGGGGGGGCAGGGGAGCAGTACTTC.

The V gene is TRBV4-1, the J gene TRBJ1-2, with D uncertain. In germline, CDR1 is MGHRA, CDR2 YSYEKL. The CDR3 has 15 residues. Trimming left V 0 bases short and J 6 bases short, with 14 bases between. CDR3: CASSQEGLAGNGYTF. CDR3 DNA sequence: TGCGCCAGCAGCCAAGAAGGTTTGGCGGGGAATGGCTACACCTTC.

This clone was counted between two and nine times. J is TRBJ2-2 and V is TRBV4-2, with D unclear. The CDR3 loop spans 15 amino acids. V dropped 0 bases and J dropped 5 bases, with 10 bases sitting between them. Germline CDR1 is LGHNA and CDR2 is YNFKEQ. CDR3 amino acids: CASSQDLGSTGELFF. CDR3 nucleotide sequence: TGTGCCAGCAGCCAAGATCTGGGAAGTACCGGGGAGCTGTTTTTT.

The genes are TRBV5-1 and TRBJ2-2; D is undetermined. The CDR3 loop spans 14 amino acids. V was cut by 4 bases and J by 7 bases, with 14 bases left in between. CDR1 is SGHRS, CDR2 YFSETQ, per germline. In nucleotides, the CDR3 is TGCGCCAGCAGCCCCTTTATGCTAAGCGGGGAGCTGTTTTTT. Its translation is CASSPFMLSGELFF.

The sample holds one count of this clone. The rearrangement uses TRBV5-6 and TRBJ2-4; 8 bases are shared with TRBD2. V shed 4 bases and J 1 base; nucleotides not matched to a gene: 13. The germline gives CDR1 SGHDT, CDR2 YYEEEE. The CDR3 runs to 18 residues. CDR3 coding DNA: TGTGCCAGCAGCGCCCAACCGGGGGGGGTGTCCGCCAAAAACATTCAGTACTTC. Residues: CASSAQPGGVSAKNIQYF.

J is TRBJ2-5 and V is TRBV2; D possibly corresponds to TRBD2 (6 bases). The germline CDR1 and CDR2 sequences are SNHLY and FYNNEI. V shed 6 bases and J shed 6 bases, with 14 bases lying between them. This CDR3 region has 13 residues. As DNA, the CDR3 is TGTGCCAGCAGACTAGCTTCCCGACAGACCCAGTACTTC. This gives the protein CASRLASRQTQYF.

The chain carries TRBV27 and TRBJ2-3; D remains ambiguous. The CDR3 sequence is 15 residues long. CDR1 and CDR2 (germline): MNHEY, SMNVEV (reference sequence). V was trimmed by 6 bases and J by 0 bases, leaving 13 bases between them. CDR3 bases: TGTGCCAGCAGCCCCCTTAGGTGGAGCACAGATACGCAGTATTTT. Translation gives CASSPLRWSTDTQYF.

The chain uses TRBV7-9 and TRBJ2-3; perhaps TRBD1 as D (5 bases). Germline CDR1 SEHNR, CDR2 FQNEAQ (reference sequence). Trimming removed 0 bases from V and 1 base from J, with 5 bases in between. The CDR3 contains 14 residues. CDR3 nucleotide sequence: TGTGCCAGCAGCTTAGCAGGGGGCACAGATACGCAGTATTTT. Residues: CASSLAGGTDTQYF. The whole variable domain, filled in from reference TRBV7-9 and TRBJ2-3, reads DTGVSQNPRHKITKRGQNVTFRCDPISEHNRLYWYRQTLGQGPEFLTYFQNEAQLEKSRLLSDRFSAERPKGSFSTLEIQRTEQGDSAMYLCASSLAGGTDTQYFGPGTRLTVL.

This chain connects TRBV29-1 to TRBJ1-2; 9 nucleotides match TRBD1. Germline lookup yields CDR1 SQVTM and CDR2 ANQGSEA. This CDR3 has 16 residues. The V and J ends lost 7 bases and 6 bases, in that order; junction bases with no gene match: 18. CDR3 protein: CSAPRGQGVSGDGYTF. CDR3 in DNA: TGCAGCGCCCCCCGGGGACAGGGTGTATCGGGGGATGGCTACACCTTC.

The V and J genes are TRBV27 and TRBJ1-2; D call uncertain. Trimming shortened V by 0 bases and J by 3 bases, and 5 bases separated the two germline ends. The germline gives CDR1 MNHEY, CDR2 SMNVEV (reference sequence). This CDR3 has 13 residues. Here the CDR3 reads CASSLSGDYGYTF. The CDR3, as DNA: TGTGCCAGCAGTTTATCCGGGGACTATGGCTACACCTTC.

This CDR3 is CASSSRGGSTDTQYF. The CDR3 DNA is TGTGCCAGCAGCTCTCGCGGGGGAAGCACAGATACGCAGTATTTT. The chain combines TRBV5-4 with TRBJ2-3, with 7 bases aligning to TRBD2. The V gene's germline CDR1 is SGHNT and CDR2 YYREEE (reference sequence). This CDR3 spans 15 amino acids. V lost 3 bases, J lost 0 bases, and 4 bases stayed unmatched. The full variable domain, with the rest looked up from reference TRBV5-4 and TRBJ2-3, is ETGVTQSPTHLIKTRGQQVTLRCSSQSGHNTVSWYQQALGQGPQFIFQYYREEENGRGNFPPRFSGLQFPNYSSELNVNALELDDSALYLCASSSRGGSTDTQYFGPGTRLTVL.

This clone was counted a single time. The DNA of the CDR3 is TGTGCCAGTAGCTGGGGACCCGTTAGAACTAATGAAAAACTGTTTTTT. Its translation is CASSWGPVRTNEKLFF. The chain carries TRBV19 and TRBJ1-4; the D gene is possibly TRBD1 (5 bases). CDR1 and CDR2 (germline): LNHDA, SQIVND (reference sequence). The ends were cut back, 6 bases at V and 1 base at J, with 15 bases in the middle. The CDR3 sequence is 16 residues long.

The V call is TRBV6-1, the J call TRBJ2-7; D could derive from TRBD1 or TRBD2 (5 bases each). Germline CDR1 MNHNS, CDR2 SASEGT. CDR3 length: 14 residues. V was shortened by 4 bases and J by 5 bases, with 15 bases between the two germline ends. CDR3 sequence: CASSVRDLRNEQYF. DNA for the CDR3: TGTGCCAGCAGTGTAAGGGACCTCCGGAACGAGCAGTACTTC.